The TCR beta chain under discussion was sequenced for a study of cytotoxic CD8 clonotypes in ibrutinib-treated CLL. Study at large: Response was recorded as partial in roughly 24 patients and complete in 2; at median approximately 65 months, around 15 remained remitted and about 12 had progressed.

Target depth was 1 in 200,000 to 1 in 1 million T cells, about 10x per clonotype. Assay: immunoSEQ multiplex PCR; the TCRdb copy retains only in-frame clones and omits some. The sample carries tens of thousands of clones, roughly two thirds recorded once. V was pared by 4 bases and J by 8 bases, with 9 bases of the junction left unmatched. Germline-derived CDR1 and CDR2 are SGHRS and YFSETQ. This CDR3 contains 14 residues. Study observations and caveats: Patients had baseline clonality above age-matched healthy donors, and this clonality moved with circulating CD8+ T-cell counts.

As to this clone: Its matching antigen is unknown.

The sequencing used PBMCs, collected after 12 months of ibrutinib treatment. This receptor was identified in a human donor with chronic lymphocytic leukemia. The rearrangement joins TRBV5-1 to TRBJ1-2, with 9 nucleotides matching TRBD1. As DNA, the CDR3 is TGCGCCAGCAGCCAGGGACAGGGTTTGAGCGGCTACACCTTC. It is translated as CASSQGQGLSGYTF.